This is a list of T cell receptor beta chains from one sample in a study of shared clonotypes between healthy human individuals. Profiling relied on immunoSEQ multiplex PCR, and the TCRdb table lists in-frame clones only, not all of them. This table has roughly 500,000 clones, 90% to 97% appearing once. The sample taken for sequencing was naive CD4+ T cells sorted from blood. The receptors derive from a woman aged 30 to 39 in good health. CDR3s include the opening cysteine and the closing phenylalanine or tryptophan. Fields, in order: J gene, clone size, D gene, V gene, CDR3 DNA, CDR3 protein. A D gene is named only where the DNA matches it firmly. Only part of the rows carry a size: once, few, many, or a class if the clone is expanded.

>TRBJ1-4|.|.|TRBV25-1
TGTGCCAGCAGTGACAGAAATGAAAAACTGTTTTTT
CASSDRNEKLFF
>TRBJ2-7|.|.|TRBV10-2
TGCGCCAGCAGTGAGAGGGACCCGTCCTACGAGCAGTACTTC
CASSERDPSYEQYF
>TRBJ2-2|.|.|TRBV5-1
TGCGCCAGCAGCGTTAGCGACACCGGGGAGCTGTTTTTT
CASSVSDTGELFF
>TRBJ2-5|.|.|TRBV1
TGCACCAGCCATCTAGCGAACAAAGAGACCCAGTACTTC
CTSHLANKETQYF
>TRBJ2-7|.|TRBD2|TRBV18
TGTGCCAGCTCACATGGGACTAGCGGGGCATACGAGCAGTACTTC
CASSHGTSGAYEQYF
>TRBJ2-7|.|TRBD1|TRBV19
TGTGCCAGTAGTATAGCTCCTCGGACAGGGAACGACGAGCAGTACTTC
CASSIAPRTGNDEQYF
>TRBJ2-5|few|.|TRBV9
TGTGCCAGCAGCGTGGATCTGTGGTCAGAGACCCAGTACTTC
CASSVDLWSETQYF
>TRBJ1-5|.|.|TRBV4-1
TGCGCCAGCAGCCAAGATGCGGGCCGGCCCCAGCATTTT
CASSQDAGRPQHF
>TRBJ2-5|.|.|TRBV28
TGTGCCAGCAGTTTCGTCGGGCAAGAGACCCAGTACTTC
CASSFVGQETQYF
>TRBJ2-7|.|.|TRBV28
TGTGCCAGCAGTTCGAGACTGCGTCGCTACGAGCAGTACTTC
CASSSRLRRYEQYF
>TRBJ1-1|.|.|TRBV10-3
TGTGCCATCAGGGTGACAGGAGAGAACACTGAAGCTTTCTTT
CAIRVTGENTEAFF
>TRBJ1-2|.|TRBD1|TRBV28
TGTGCCAGCAGTTTCCGGGACAGCAACTATGGCTACACCTTC
CASSFRDSNYGYTF
>TRBJ2-1|.|TRBD2|TRBV10-3
TGTGCCATCAGTGGGGGACTAGCCCCGAATGAGCAGTTCTTC
CAISGGLAPNEQFF
>TRBJ2-7|.|TRBD1|TRBV5-1
TGCGCCAGCAGCCTGCCTGACAGGGGATACGAGCAGTACTTC
CASSLPDRGYEQYF
>TRBJ2-7|.|TRBD1|TRBV4-1
TGCGCCAGCAGCCATAGCCGACAGGGGACCTACGAGCAGTACTTC
CASSHSRQGTYEQYF
>TRBJ1-2|once|.|TRBV23-1
TGCGCCAGCAGTACTTCCGGGACCGAAGCTAACTATGGCTACACCTTC
CASSTSGTEANYGYTF
>TRBJ2-1|.|TRBD2|TRBV2
TGTGCCAGCCGGGCGGGACTAGCGAAGAATGAGCAGTTCTTC
CASRAGLAKNEQFF
>TRBJ1-5|.|TRBD1|TRBV19
TGTGCCAGTAGTAGGGGACAGGGCCCTTATAGCAATCAGCCCCAGCATTTT
CASSRGQGPYSNQPQHF
>TRBJ1-2|.|TRBD1|TRBV29-1
TGCAGCGCAGAGTTCTCAGGGGGAGCTAACTATGGCTACACCTTC
CSAEFSGGANYGYTF
>TRBJ1-2|.|.|TRBV5-8
TGTGCCAGCAGCCAAGATCAAACGGCTGGATATGGCTACACCTTC
CASSQDQTAGYGYTF
>TRBJ2-1|.|TRBD2|TRBV7-9
TGTGCCAGCAGCTCTTTAGCGGGATTCCACAATGAGCAGTTCTTC
CASSSLAGFHNEQFF
>TRBJ1-4|.|.|TRBV4-1
TGCGCCAGCAGCCAAGCTTTTCAGCGGGGGACACCGACTGAAAAACTGTTTTTT
CASSQAFQRGTPTEKLFF
>TRBJ2-7|.|.|TRBV14
TGTGCCAGCAGCCAAGGACAGAGCTCCTACGAGCAGTACTTC
CASSQGQSSYEQYF
>TRBJ2-1|.|.|TRBV11-1
TGTGCCAGCAGCTTAGATGGCCCCTACAATGAGCAGTTCTTC
CASSLDGPYNEQFF
>TRBJ2-7|.|TRBD2|TRBV15
TGTGCCACCACCCTACTGACTAGCGGGAACTACGAGCAGTACTTC
CATTLLTSGNYEQYF
>TRBJ2-1|.|.|TRBV2
TGTGCCAGCAGAGCGCTACCCCAGTCGAATGAGCAGTTCTTC
CASRALPQSNEQFF
>TRBJ2-4|.|.|TRBV19
TGTGCCAGTAAAGACAGTCCAATAGCCAAAAACATTCAGTACTTC
CASKDSPIAKNIQYF